This entry is about one TCR beta chain. What this receptor recognizes is not known. No base quality values were provided; no much bigger clone lies one nucleotide off. Each collaborating institution followed its own protocols to collect whole blood in K2EDTA tubes. For TCRbeta analysis, collaborator samples were shipped as frozen whole blood, as isolated PBMCs, or as DNA extracted from either sample type. This sample is drawn from a study of blood T cell repertoires in COVID-19 (dated by TCRdb to between 2020 and 2021). A note on the overall study: Samples covering the acute and convalescent phases of COVID-19 were provided by collaborators in the United States, Italy and Spain. The sample metadata nearly always contained a de-identified subject ID, COVID-19 status, age in years and sex. The dataset comprised deeply sampled blood TCRbeta repertoires from subjects exposed to, actively infected with, or recovered from COVID-19. Where available, HLA class I and class II types were obtained from metadata supplied by the sample provider rather than from assay-based typing. The samples were drawn from two sources: the first 160 participants of the ongoing ImmuneRACE study, and fewer than 1,500 subjects contributed by 6 global collaborators. The material from the prospective study consisted of cDNA or gDNA derived from T cells, B-cell-depleted T cells, or PBMCs. The repertoires were released in a freely available public database intended as a resource for research on the immune response to SARS-CoV-2.

Results the study describes overall, beyond this receptor: How much clinical and demographic metadata was included differed by source and by participant, and the metadata was provided uncurated.

A distance of 16 bases separates the germline ends of V and J, which lose 5 bases and 0 bases respectively. Based on the germline V gene (reference sequence), the CDR1 and CDR2 sequences are MNHEY and SMNVEV. Reading from cysteine to phenylalanine, the CDR3 counts 17 amino acids. Only CDR3 DNA remains: 51 bases, in frame from the first base. TCRbeta CDR3 regions were amplified from genomic DNA using the immunoSEQ Assay, a bias-controlled multiplex PCR. The study's own analysis went as follows. The number of nucleated cells in each sample was estimated from the amplification of reference gene primers within the assay. To quantify the absolute abundance of each unique TCRbeta CDR3 rearrangement, sequence reads were collapsed and filtered. Productive Simpson clonality was computed per sample as the square root of Simpson's diversity index over productive rearrangements. Held by TCRdb, this immuneACCESS table contains in-frame sequences only and omits some clones. Under half of the omission traces to an unresolved V gene where checked; the cause of the rest is unknown. Clone size and V and J calls were adopted from that table, with D and trimming inferred from the DNA. Across this sample there are 170,000 or so clones, with more than 85% seen only once. Approximately 0.48% of the sample is taken by the ten largest.

The chain joins TRBV27 to TRBJ1-4; a tentative D match to TRBD1 spans 5 bases. This TCR was sampled from a man between 50 and 59 years old with acute or convalescent COVID-19. The sequenced sample was peripheral blood. The sequenced DNA is TGTGCCAGCAGTCCACACCGGGGGTCCGCAACTAATGAAAAACTGTTTTTT. This sequence encodes CASSPHRGSATNEKLFF.